One and the same sample provided the 24 T cell receptor beta chains below, sequenced in a study of cytomegalovirus exposure and HLA in healthy donors. It was with 60 Vbeta and 13 Jbeta primers that the PCR ran. The repertoire was sequenced with immunoSEQ multiplex PCR; TCRdb's copy has only in-frame clones and lacks some. This table holds 150,000 to 200,000 clones, about three quarters found once. The source material was PBMCs. Receptor source: a woman in her twenties or thirties in good health and CMV-seropositive.

The gene calls are TRBV27 and TRBJ2-7, with 11 nucleotides matching TRBD2. V trimming: 0 bases; J trimming: 0 bases; junction bases outside the gene matches: 1. Per germline, CDR1 MNHEY and CDR2 SMNVEV (reference sequence). The CDR3 is made up of 16 amino acids. The CDR3 loop is CASSLSTSGDSYEQYF. Written as DNA, the CDR3 is TGTGCCAGCAGTTTATCGACTAGCGGGGACTCCTACGAGCAGTACTTC.

The J gene is TRBJ2-4, the V gene TRBV19; 8 bases fit TRBD1. V was pared by 3 bases and J by 6 bases, with 7 bases of the junction left unmatched. CDR1 and CDR2 (germline): LNHDA, SQIVND (reference sequence). The CDR3 is made up of 15 amino acids. The CDR3 bases are TGTGCCAGTAGTATTGGGACAGGCTTGGGAAACATTCAGTACTTC. It codes for CASSIGTGLGNIQYF.

This clone has a handful of counts. The chain carries TRBV5-4 and TRBJ1-4; 8 bases align to TRBD1. The J segment lost 9 bases and the V segment lost 4 bases, leaving 8 bases of the junction unmatched. Germline V gene data show CDR1 as SGHNT and CDR2 as YYREEE (reference sequence). CDR3 length equals 14 residues. The CDR3 reads CASSAETGDQKLFF. The DNA for the CDR3 is TGTGCCAGCAGCGCCGAGACAGGGGACCAAAAACTGTTTTTT.

This chain joins TRBV28 and TRBJ2-7, with 9 bases identical to TRBD1. J was trimmed by 7 bases and V by 1 base; bases with no gene match: 14. CDR3 size: 17 residues. CDR1 and CDR2 from the germline V gene are MDHEN and SYDVKM. The CDR3 DNA sequence: TGTGCCAGCAGTTTATCATTTCCGGGACAGGGAGATGGGGAGCAGTACTTC. It specifies CASSLSFPGQGDGEQYF. Supplemented by reference TRBV28 and TRBJ2-7, the full variable domain reads DVKVTQSSRYLVKRTGEKVFLECVQDMDHENMFWYRQDPGLGLRLIYFSYDVKMKEKGDIPEGYSVSREKKERFSLILESASTNQTSMYLCASSLSFPGQGDGEQYFGPGTRLTVT.

This clone has only a few counts. The rearrangement uses TRBV11-3 and TRBJ2-7; 14 nucleotides align to TRBD2. Germline-derived CDR1 and CDR2 are SGHNT and YENEEA. The CDR3 extends over 15 amino acids. The V segment lost 5 bases and the J segment 5 bases; nucleotides outside the gene matches: 5. Written as DNA, the CDR3 is TGTGCCAGCAGCCCTGGGACTAGCGGGAGACACGAGCAGTACTTC. Protein product: CASSPGTSGRHEQYF.

Concerning this clone itself: At one end, the junction sequence differs from germline, possibly due to a read error. Other DNA sequences of this sample code for an identical CDR3. This chain joins TRBV28 and TRBJ2-2; D possibly corresponds to TRBD2 (5 bases). The germline gives CDR1 MDHEN, CDR2 SYDVKM. This CDR3 region has 10 residues. Here the CDR3 DNA reads TGTGCCAGCAGGGGAGAGGAGCTATTTTTT. It yields the protein CASRGEELFF.

The rearrangement links TRBV2 to TRBJ2-5, with TRBD1 matching 7 bases. Germline CDR1 reads SNHLY; CDR2 reads FYNNEI. V gave up 8 bases and J gave up 3 bases; unmatched junction bases: 18. The CDR3 contains 17 residues. CDR3 protein: CASGGRAWTGPKETQYF. CDR3 nucleotides: TGTGCCAGCGGTGGTCGGGCCTGGACAGGCCCCAAAGAGACCCAGTACTTC. Based on the CDR3 plus reference TRBV2 and TRBJ2-5, the full variable domain is EPEVTQTPSHQVTQMGQEVILRCVPISNHLYFYWYRQILGQKVEFLVSFYNNEISEKSEIFDDQFSVERPDGSNFTLKIRSTKLEDSAMYFCASGGRAWTGPKETQYFGPGTRLLVL.

This rearrangement joins TRBV29-1 to TRBJ2-3; D might be TRBD1 (6 bases). V was clipped by 4 bases and J by 0 bases, with 8 bases between them. The CDR3 sequence is 13 residues long. Germline V gene sequence: CDR1 SQVTM, CDR2 ANQGSEA. CDR3 sequence (DNA): TGCAGCGTTGTGCAGGGGAGCACAGATACGCAGTATTTT. This codes for CSVVQGSTDTQYF.

This chain connects TRBV11-3 to TRBJ2-2, with D possibly being TRBD2 (6 bases). The germline V and J ends were trimmed by 5 bases and 6 bases, with 19 bases remaining between them. The germline gives CDR1 SGHNT, CDR2 YENEEA. This CDR3 contains 16 residues. DNA of the CDR3: TGTGCCAGCAGCCCAATCCCCGACGGAGGGGCCGGGGAGCTGTTTTTT. Translating it yields CASSPIPDGGAGELFF.

V is TRBV5-1 and J is TRBJ2-1; TRBD2 matches 8 bases. This CDR3 comprises 16 residues. Germline assignment: CDR1 SGHRS and CDR2 YFSETQ. J was trimmed by 10 bases and V by 1 base; bases with no gene match: 13. The CDR3 is CASSLITVSGSGEQFF. CDR3 DNA sequence: TGCGCCAGCAGCTTGATAACGGTGAGCGGGAGCGGAGAGCAGTTCTTC.

The chain combines TRBV5-1 with TRBJ2-3; no clear D. The CDR3 spans 15 residues. V shed 0 bases and J shed 1 base, with 9 bases lying between them. Per the germline V gene, CDR1 is SGHRS and CDR2 is YFSETQ. The CDR3 here is CASSLDSPGTDTQYF. For the CDR3, the DNA is TGCGCCAGCAGCTTGGATAGCCCCGGCACAGATACGCAGTATTTT.

The V and J genes are TRBV5-1 and TRBJ1-1, with TRBD1 identical over 8 bases. J was trimmed by 3 bases and V by 0 bases; bases with no gene match: 4. Germline V lookup: CDR1 SGHRS, CDR2 YFSETQ. The CDR3 is 15 amino acids. The CDR3 is CASSLGTGTYTEAFF. The CDR3 DNA reads TGCGCCAGCAGCTTGGGGACAGGGACGTACACTGAAGCTTTCTTT.

This chain uses TRBV28 with TRBJ2-7; D is perhaps TRBD2 (5 bases). The germline gives CDR1 MDHEN, CDR2 SYDVKM. V lost 2 bases to trimming and J lost 5 bases, with 13 bases between them. The CDR3 is 14 amino acids. CDR3 protein: CASSLGLGSNEQYF. The CDR3 DNA is TGTGCCAGCAGTTTAGGACTCGGATCGAACGAGCAGTACTTC. The whole variable domain, remainder taken from reference TRBV28 and TRBJ2-7, is DVKVTQSSRYLVKRTGEKVFLECVQDMDHENMFWYRQDPGLGLRLIYFSYDVKMKEKGDIPEGYSVSREKKERFSLILESASTNQTSMYLCASSLGLGSNEQYFGPGTRLTVT.

The chain recombines TRBV10-3 with TRBJ2-1; 9 bases map to TRBD1. In germline, CDR1 is ENHRY, CDR2 SYGVKD. V shed 10 bases and J 8 bases; nucleotides not matched to a gene: 12. This CDR3 region has 14 residues. CDR3 region: CATHTGGGYDEQFF. DNA for the CDR3: TGTGCCACCCACACAGGGGGCGGATACGATGAGCAGTTCTTC.

The rearrangement uses TRBV28 and TRBJ2-1; 8 nucleotides line up with TRBD2. The CDR3 has 15 amino acids. Trimming removed 6 bases from V and 6 bases from J; junction bases left unmatched: 10. The germline gives CDR1 MDHEN, CDR2 SYDVKM. The CDR3 bases are TGTGCCAGCAGGCCGAACCTCGGGGGGGGCAATGAGCAGTTCTTC. The encoded protein is CASRPNLGGGNEQFF.

The rearrangement links TRBV5-1 to TRBJ1-1, with a weak D call TRBD1 (6 bases). The CDR3 consists of 15 residues. Germline V gene sequence: CDR1 SGHRS, CDR2 YFSETQ. Trimming left V 1 base short and J 0 bases short, with 10 bases between. The CDR3, as DNA: TGCGCCAGCAGCTTGTCGTCAGGGGTGAACACTGAAGCTTTCTTT. Protein sequence: CASSLSSGVNTEAFF.

The chain couples TRBV5-4 to TRBJ2-5, with TRBD1 identical over 10 bases. V shed 2 bases and J 5 bases; nucleotides not matched to a gene: 6. Germline V gene data show CDR1 as SGHNT and CDR2 as YYREEE (reference sequence). The CDR3 is 15 amino acids. The CDR3 sequence: CASSFPGTGVETQYF. The DNA of the CDR3 is TGTGCCAGCAGCTTCCCCGGGACAGGGGTGGAGACCCAGTACTTC.

This sequence joins TRBV6-1 and TRBJ1-2; D not resolved. V lost 3 bases and J 2 bases, leaving 7 bases between the germline ends. The germline gives CDR1 MNHNS, CDR2 SASEGT. The CDR3 is made up of 13 amino acids. CDR3 in DNA: TGTGCCAGCAGTGATGGGCAGAACTATGGCTACACCTTC. It specifies CASSDGQNYGYTF.

This chain uses TRBV30 with TRBJ2-1; 12 bases agree with TRBD2. With 1 base clipped from V and 4 bases from J, the junction kept 5 bases outside the gene matches. The CDR3 spans 16 residues. Germline V gene data show CDR1 as GTSNPN and CDR2 as SVGIG (reference sequence). Here the CDR3 reads CAWSARTSGIYNEQFF. DNA of the CDR3: TGTGCCTGGAGTGCCCGGACTAGCGGGATATACAATGAGCAGTTCTTC.

This sequence joins TRBV15 and TRBJ1-4; weak D call: TRBD1 (6 bases). Germline CDR1 reads LNHNV; CDR2 reads YYDKDF (reference sequence). The CDR3 runs to 15 residues. Trimming removed 0 bases at V and 8 bases at J, with 13 bases between. The CDR3 DNA reads as TGTGCCACCAGCAGAGATTTGGCAGGGGACGAAAAACTGTTTTTT. Protein product: CATSRDLAGDEKLFF.

J is TRBJ2-5 and V is TRBV6-5; D gene uncertain. The CDR3 consists of 14 residues. Trimming pared 6 bases from V and 2 bases from J, leaving 13 bases between. Germline V gene sequence: CDR1 MNHEY, CDR2 SVGAGI. The CDR3 here is CASSPPATQETQYF. The CDR3 DNA follows: TGTGCCAGCAGCCCCCCCGCGACACAAGAGACCCAGTACTTC.

CDR3 in DNA: TGTGCCAGCAGCAAACAGGGGAACGAGCAGTACTTC. Amino acid sequence: CASSKQGNEQYF. The chain joins TRBV5-6 to TRBJ2-7; 7 bases agree with TRBD1. J gave up 5 bases and V 4 bases, and 3 bases lay outside the gene matches. The CDR3 contains 12 residues. The germline V gene has CDR1 SGHDT and CDR2 YYEEEE.

The V call is TRBV25-1, the J call TRBJ1-3; the D gene is possibly TRBD1 (5 bases). V lost 3 bases and J 5 bases, leaving 11 bases between the germline ends. This CDR3 has 14 residues. Germline V lookup: CDR1 MGHDK, CDR2 SYGVNS. As DNA, the CDR3 is TGTGCCAGCAGTGAGGACAATTCCAGAAACACCATATATTTT. Its protein product is CASSEDNSRNTIYF.

This rearrangement joins TRBV27 to TRBJ2-2; the D gene is possibly TRBD2 (6 bases). The germline V and J ends were trimmed by 4 bases and 0 bases, with 15 bases remaining between them. Germline V gene data show CDR1 as MNHEY and CDR2 as SMNVEV (reference sequence). The CDR3 totals 17 residues. As DNA, the CDR3 is TGTGCCAGCAGTTCTCGAACGGGGGTGGCGAACACCGGGGAGCTGTTTTTT. Its protein is CASSSRTGVANTGELFF.